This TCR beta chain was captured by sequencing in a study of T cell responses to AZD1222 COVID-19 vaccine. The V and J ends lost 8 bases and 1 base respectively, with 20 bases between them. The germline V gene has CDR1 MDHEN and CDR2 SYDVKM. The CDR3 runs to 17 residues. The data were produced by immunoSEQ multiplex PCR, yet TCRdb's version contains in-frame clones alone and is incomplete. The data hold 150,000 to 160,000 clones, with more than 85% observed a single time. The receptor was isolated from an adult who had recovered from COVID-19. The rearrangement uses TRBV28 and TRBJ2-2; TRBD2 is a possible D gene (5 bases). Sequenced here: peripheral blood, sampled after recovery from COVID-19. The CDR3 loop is CASGSSGRSLNTGELFF. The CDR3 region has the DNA TGTGCCAGCGGGAGCAGCGGACGATCCCTGAACACCGGGGAGCTGTTTTTT.